These 11 T cell receptor beta chains share one sample of origin, sequenced in a study of Ad26.COV2.S vaccination and SARS-CoV-2 variants. Treatment described: 15 to 20 received Ad26.COV2.S at low or high dose, single or two shots; about 5 received placebo; per-sample allocation not given. Samples were taken on day 63 after the first vaccine or placebo injection. Sequenced by immunoSEQ multiplex PCR; TCRdb stores in-frame clones only, minus some. The sample yields fewer than 300,000 clones, roughly 86% seen once. The sample in question was peripheral blood, obtained in a trial of Ad26.COV2.S vaccine versus placebo. These receptors were obtained from a person between 18 and 65 years old who received the Ad26.COV2.S COVID-19 vaccine or a placebo.

This chain links TRBV11-2 with TRBJ2-7; unclear D gene. The CDR3 sequence is 16 residues long. V shed 1 base and J shed 5 bases, with 18 bases lying between them. The germline CDR1 and CDR2 sequences are SGHAT and FQNNGV. The CDR3 is CASSLVYRMYGNEQYF. The CDR3 DNA reads as TGTGCCAGCAGCTTAGTTTATCGAATGTACGGCAACGAGCAGTACTTC.

The gene calls are TRBV7-9 and TRBJ1-4; D is perhaps TRBD1 (5 bases). Germline assignment: CDR1 SEHNR and CDR2 FQNEAQ (reference sequence). The CDR3 spans 16 residues. V gave up 3 bases and J gave up 5 bases, with 16 bases separating them. Written as DNA, the CDR3 is TGTGCCAGCAGCTTTGGCAGGGTTGGGCCGAATGAAAAACTGTTTTTT. This sequence encodes CASSFGRVGPNEKLFF.

The V call is TRBV5-1, the J call TRBJ1-2; TRBD1 aligns across 7 bases. The CDR3 loop spans 16 amino acids. V lost 4 bases and J lost 0; bases outside the gene matches: 9. From germline, CDR1 is SGHRS and CDR2 YFSETQ. CDR3 protein: CASSPQGGLANYGYTF. CDR3 DNA sequence: TGCGCCAGCAGCCCCCAGGGGGGCTTAGCTAACTATGGCTACACCTTC.

The rearrangement uses TRBV2 and TRBJ2-1; 8 bases fit TRBD1. Germline CDR1 reads SNHLY; CDR2 reads FYNNEI. With 6 bases clipped from V and 7 bases from J, the junction kept 5 bases outside the gene matches. The CDR3 loop spans 13 amino acids. CDR3 amino acids: CASSANRGNEQFF. For the CDR3, the DNA is TGTGCCAGCAGCGCAAACAGGGGGAATGAGCAGTTCTTC.

DNA of the CDR3: TGTGCCAGTAGTATAACCCCGCAGGGTATGGGGAACATTCAGTACTTC. It yields the protein CASSITPQGMGNIQYF. The rearrangement links TRBV19 to TRBJ2-4; D possibly corresponds to TRBD1 (5 bases). The CDR3 spans 16 residues. Germline CDR1 and CDR2: LNHDA and SQIVND (reference sequence). V dropped 2 bases and J dropped 7 bases, with 18 bases sitting between them. The variable domain in full, with the rest retrieved from reference TRBV19 and TRBJ2-4, is DGGITQSPKYLFRKEGQNVTLSCEQNLNHDAMYWYRQDPGQGLRLIYYSQIVNDFQKGDIAEGYSVSREKKESFPLTVTSAQKNPTAFYLCASSITPQGMGNIQYFGAGTRLSVL.

The chain combines TRBV5-6 with TRBJ2-7; TRBD1 aligns across 9 bases. This CDR3 is built from 13 residues. The V gene end was trimmed by 5 bases and the J gene end by 3 bases; junction bases not matched to a gene: 3. CDR1 and CDR2 from the germline V gene are SGHDT and YYEEEE. Here the CDR3 DNA reads TGTGCCAGCAGTTCGGGACAGGGCTACGAGCAGTACTTC. Translation gives CASSSGQGYEQYF. The full variable domain, in which reference TRBV5-6 and TRBJ2-7 provide the parts outside the CDR3, is DAGVTQSPTHLIKTRGQQVTLRCSPKSGHDTVSWYQQALGQGPQFIFQYYEEEERQRGNFPDRFSGHQFPNYSSELNVNALLLGDSALYLCASSSGQGYEQYFGPGTRLTVT.

This chain joins TRBV9 and TRBJ2-3, with TRBD2 identical over 10 bases. From germline, CDR1 is SGDLS and CDR2 YYNGEE. This CDR3 spans 17 amino acids. Germline trimming cut 4 bases from V and 2 bases from J; bases unmatched to any gene: 10. The CDR3 nucleotides read TGTGCCAGCAGCCCTTCGGGGAGCGGGGGGGTCACAGATACGCAGTATTTT. Its protein is CASSPSGSGGVTDTQYF.

The V call is TRBV7-9, the J call TRBJ2-1; no clear D gene. Trimming took 1 base from V and 8 from J, leaving 24 bases between them. In germline, CDR1 is SEHNR, CDR2 FQNEAQ (reference sequence). The CDR3 has 18 amino acids. The CDR3 nucleotides are TGTGCCAGCAGCTTAGTTGCGGCGCCTCGAGCATTAGTCCATGAGCAGTTCTTC. Its protein is CASSLVAAPRALVHEQFF. The full variable domain, with the rest looked up from reference TRBV7-9 and TRBJ2-1, is DTGVSQNPRHKITKRGQNVTFRCDPISEHNRLYWYRQTLGQGPEFLTYFQNEAQLEKSRLLSDRFSAERPKGSFSTLEIQRTEQGDSAMYLCASSLVAAPRALVHEQFFGPGTRLTVL.

This clone was picked up a small number of times. The rearrangement links TRBV4-2 to TRBJ2-5, with 8 positions matching TRBD2. V dropped 4 bases and J dropped 2; count of bases not matched to a gene: 15. Looked up from germline, CDR1 is LGHNA and CDR2 is YNFKEQ. The length of the CDR3 is 18 residues. The CDR3 sequence is CASSPRGPQAGGQETQYF. In DNA form, the CDR3 reads TGTGCCAGCAGCCCAAGAGGGCCACAGGCGGGAGGACAAGAGACCCAGTACTTC.

The rearrangement links TRBV5-1 to TRBJ2-7; maybe TRBD2 (6 bases). V was trimmed by 4 bases and J by 0 bases, leaving 23 bases between them. Per the germline V gene, CDR1 is SGHRS and CDR2 is YFSETQ. CDR3 length: 18 amino acids. The CDR3 bases are TGCGCCAGCAGCCCTCGGAGGGCCTCCCACCTTCTCTCCTACGAGCAGTACTTC. It encodes CASSPRRASHLLSYEQYF.

This chain links TRBV7-8 with TRBJ1-5; TRBD1 aligns across 7 bases. V dropped 5 bases and J dropped 9; count of bases not matched to a gene: 13. The germline gives CDR1 SGHVS, CDR2 FQNEAQ. The CDR3 runs to 15 residues. The CDR3 spells CASSPGQMDGGPQHF. The DNA of the CDR3 is TGTGCCAGCAGCCCGGGACAGATGGACGGGGGGCCCCAGCATTTT.